The following is a TCR beta chain sequence with its context. Per the study methods: Reference gene primer amplification yielded estimated nucleated cell counts. Clones were sequenced by immunoSEQ multiplex PCR, and TCRdb holds only the in-frame ones, with some missing. V, J and clone size derive from that table, while D and trimming were established from the DNA sequence. The table lists some 150,000 clones, around 84% of them singletons. The junction had 8 bases not matched to a gene; V was cut back by 6 bases and J by 4 bases. Germline V gene data show CDR1 as MDHEN and CDR2 as SYDVKM. The CDR3 contains 14 residues. This entry belongs to a study of blood T cell repertoires in COVID-19. Background on the study: Sources were T cells, B-cell-depleted T cells, or PBMCs; the material itself was cDNA or gDNA.

The receptor was isolated from a man aged 80 or over with acute or convalescent COVID-19. Sequenced input: peripheral blood. V gene TRBV28 combines with J gene TRBJ1-2; TRBD1 aligns across 7 bases. CDR3 loop: CASSTPGTAYGYTF. CDR3 bases: TGTGCCAGCAGCACCCCCGGGACAGCCTATGGCTACACCTTC.